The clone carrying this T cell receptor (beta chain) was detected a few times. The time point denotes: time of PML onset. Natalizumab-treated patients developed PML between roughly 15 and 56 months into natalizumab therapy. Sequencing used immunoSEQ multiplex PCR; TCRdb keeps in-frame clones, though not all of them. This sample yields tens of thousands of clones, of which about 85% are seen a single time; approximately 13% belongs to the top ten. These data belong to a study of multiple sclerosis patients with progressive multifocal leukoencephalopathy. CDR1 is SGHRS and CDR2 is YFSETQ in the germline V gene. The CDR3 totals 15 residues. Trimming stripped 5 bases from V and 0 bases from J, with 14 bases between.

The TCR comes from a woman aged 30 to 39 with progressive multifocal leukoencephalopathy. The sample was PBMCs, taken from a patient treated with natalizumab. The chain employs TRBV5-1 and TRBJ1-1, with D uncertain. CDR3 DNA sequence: TGCGCCAGCAGTCCACGGGAGGCCATGAACACTGAAGCTTTCTTT. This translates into CASSPREAMNTEAFF.